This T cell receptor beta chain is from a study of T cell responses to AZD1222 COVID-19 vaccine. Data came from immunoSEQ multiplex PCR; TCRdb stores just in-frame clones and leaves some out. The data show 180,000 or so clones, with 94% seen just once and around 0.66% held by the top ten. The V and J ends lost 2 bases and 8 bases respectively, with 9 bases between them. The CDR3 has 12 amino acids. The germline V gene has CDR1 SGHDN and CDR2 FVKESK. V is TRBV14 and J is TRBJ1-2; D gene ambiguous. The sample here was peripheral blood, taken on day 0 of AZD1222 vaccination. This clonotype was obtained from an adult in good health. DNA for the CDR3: TGTGCCAGCAGCCAATCCCTTGGAGGCTACACCTTC. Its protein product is CASSQSLGGYTF.